A selection of T cell receptor beta chains follows, all from one sample in a study of CD8 T cells in ankylosing spondylitis. TCRdb analysed the 5' RACE reads with MiXCR anew, one entry per CDR3 protein. The sample records a few hundred thousand distinct CDR3 sequences, more than 15% being singletons. Sequencing was performed on blood, either unsorted or a sorted T cell fraction (not recorded which). These receptor sequences come from a male donor with ankylosing spondylitis or in good health (not recorded which). CDR3s include the opening cysteine and the closing phenylalanine or tryptophan. The D gene is left open where the match is weak. Part of the rows lack a size; the others show once, few, many or a class for expanded clones.

>NA|TRBV5-6|TRBJ2-7|NA
CASLLAANYEQYF
TGTGCCAGCTTACTAGCCGCAAACTACGAGCAGTACTTC
>NA|TRBV7-2|TRBJ2-7|NA
CASSFLRDNSYEQYF
TGTGCCAGCAGCTTCCTCCGGGACAACTCCTACGAGCAGTACTTC
>few|TRBV5-1|TRBJ1-2|NA
CASSLRLGPVYGYTF
TGCGCCAGCAGCTTGCGCCTGGGTCCTGTCTATGGCTACACCTTC
>many|TRBV7-8|TRBJ2-7|NA
CASSLMGRADSSYEQYF
TGTGCCAGCAGCCTTATGGGAAGGGCGGACTCCTCCTACGAGCAGTACTTC
>NA|TRBV20-1|TRBJ2-7|TRBD2
CSVAEGLAGGYEQYF
TGCAGTGTAGCTGAAGGTCTAGCGGGGGGTTACGAGCAGTACTTC
>few|TRBV24-1|TRBJ2-5|NA
CATAERGETQYF
TGTGCCACCGCAGAGAGGGGGGAGACCCAGTACTTC
>NA|TRBV4-1|TRBJ2-7|NA
CASSQAPLDYEQYF
TGCGCCAGCAGCCAAGCCCCGCTAGATTACGAGCAGTACTTC
>NA|TRBV7-6|TRBJ1-1|NA
CASSLGGLVAEAFF
TGTGCCAGCAGCCTTGGTGGGTTGGTGGCTGAAGCTTTCTTT
>NA|TRBV9|TRBJ2-1|NA
CASSPIPGLSYNEQFF
TGTGCCAGCAGCCCAATCCCGGGCCTCTCCTACAATGAGCAGTTCTTC
>NA|TRBV15|TRBJ2-3|NA
CATSREDTNTDTQYF
TGTGCCACCAGCAGAGAGGACACCAACACAGATACGCAGTATTTT